This T cell receptor beta chain was profiled in a study of technical replicates of blood from a few donors. Sequenced by immunoSEQ multiplex PCR; TCRdb stores in-frame clones only, minus some. In the table there are about 66,000 clones, roughly 88% of which are singletons. The CDR3 sequence is 13 residues long. CDR1 and CDR2 (germline): SGHTA, FQGNSA. V was trimmed by 7 bases and J by 2 bases, leaving 12 bases between them. Material: PBMCs. The genes are TRBV7-2 and TRBJ2-7; maybe TRBD2 (7 bases). This TCR came from a human donor in good health. Some clones in this sample may be carry-over from other donors' samples. CDR3 nucleotide sequence: TGTGCCAGCAAGGGGGGGTCGCCCTACGAGCAGTACTTC. Its translation is CASKGGSPYEQYF.